What follows is one T cell receptor beta chain and its context. Its cognate antigen is unknown. The V end was cut by 5 bases, the J end by 8 bases, with 19 bases between. Germline lookup yields CDR1 SGHAT and CDR2 FQNNGV. This CDR3 spans 15 amino acids. The sample is drawn from a study of T cell repertoires in cytomegalovirus infection. For the study at large: Public TCR beta signatures were indicative of both CMV infection and a matching HLA type. Notes on the study in general: CMV-specific HLA-C-restricted TCR beta clonotypes dominated the ex vivo response. CMV carriers having the relevant HLA were flagged by cumulative public TCR beta family frequency.

TCRdb analysed the reads with MiXCR anew, one entry per CDR3 protein. There are fewer than 950,000 distinct CDR3 sequences in the sample; about 33% occur only once, and around 12% lies in the top ten. The input for sequencing was cultured CD8+ T cells from PBMCs, taken from culture after CMV antigen stimulation. This receptor was identified in a human donor in good health (CMV status not recorded). Some clones in this sample may be carry-over from other donors' samples. The genes are TRBV11-2 and TRBJ2-1, with TRBD1 as a possible D gene (8 bases). CDR3 sequence (DNA): TGTGCCAGCAGCCTCAGAGGAACAGGGGGGGATGAGCAGTTCTTC. Residues: CASSLRGTGGDEQFF.